This passage covers 12 T cell receptor beta chains from one sample sequenced in a study of regulatory T cells in long-lasting Graves disease. Through Arm-PCR of CDR3 regions and iRepertoire HTBI primers, TCR beta libraries were built. TCRdb reprocessed the multiplex PCR reads with MiXCR, giving one entry per CDR3 protein. The table has around 250,000 distinct CDR3 sequences, under 20% seen once. This sample's time point: newly diagnosed GD, antithyroid drugs for less than 3 months. Isolated PBMC RNA provided the starting material for the TCR library. The same sample was also studied in work on T cells in Graves' hyperthyroidism and ophthalmopathy.

This material consisted of peripheral blood mononuclear cells (PBMCs), taken at new diagnosis, from a patient treated with antithyroid drugs. The receptors come from a woman aged 25 to 39 with Graves disease.

This clonotype appeared many times. An end of the junction differs from the germline gene, which may be a read error. J is TRBJ2-1 and V is TRBV5-1; tentative D call: TRBD1 (6 bases). Per germline, CDR1 SGHRS and CDR2 YFSETQ. This CDR3 region has 15 residues. The CDR3 sequence: CASSLADWQGNEQFF. In DNA form, the CDR3 reads TGTGCCAGCAGCTTGGCGGACTGGCAGGGGAATGAGCAGTTCTTC.

At least ten counts were recorded for this clonotype. The V call is TRBV27, the J call TRBJ2-1, with no clear D. Trimming cost V 3 bases and J 0 bases, with 12 bases left between them. The CDR3 consists of 16 residues. Per the germline V gene, CDR1 is MNHEY and CDR2 is SMNVEV (reference sequence). DNA of the CDR3: TGTGCCAGCAGTTTCCTAAAGAGCCGCTCCTACAATGAGCAGTTCTTC. Its protein is CASSFLKSRSYNEQFF.

The sample holds many counts of this clonotype. The rearrangement uses TRBV6-1 and TRBJ1-2, with no clear D. CDR1 and CDR2 (germline): MNHNS, SASEGT. V dropped 0 bases and J dropped 4 bases, with 9 bases sitting between them. The CDR3 runs 14 residues. The CDR3 nucleotides read TGTGCCAGCAGTGAAGCCTACCTGGGCTATGGCTACACCTTC. The encoded protein is CASSEAYLGYGYTF.

Many counts were recorded for this clonotype. The V call is TRBV11-2, the J call TRBJ2-3, with D tentatively TRBD2 (5 bases). CDR1 is SGHAT, CDR2 FQNNGV, per germline. Trimming shortened V by 8 bases and J by 0 bases, and 12 bases separated the two germline ends. The CDR3 is 14 amino acids. CDR3 DNA sequence: TGTGCCAGCGTTAAGCGGACTAGCACAGATACGCAGTATTTT. It specifies CASVKRTSTDTQYF. The variable domain in full, completed from reference TRBV11-2 and TRBJ2-3, reads EAGVAQSPRYKIIEKRQSVAFWCNPISGHATLYWYQQILGQGPKLLIQFQNNGVVDDSQLPKDRFSAERLKGVDSTLKIQPAKLEDSAVYLCASVKRTSTDTQYFGPGTRLTVL.

For this clonotype: It differs at one base from a far larger clone, so likely a read error. This CDR3 fails to terminate in the conserved phenylalanine or tryptophan, so it likely reflects a read error. This chain links TRBV11-1 with TRBJ2-1; D might be TRBD2 (6 bases). Trimming took off 1 base at V and 0 bases at J, with 10 bases between the two ends. Germline V gene data show CDR1 as SGHAT and CDR2 as FQDESV (reference sequence). The CDR3 consists of 16 residues. The CDR3 sequence is CASSLGAGSSYNEQFL. The CDR3 bases are TGTGCCAGCAGCTTAGGGGCGGGGAGCTCCTACAATGAGCAGTTCCTC.

In its sample, this clonotype was seen once. Since no conserved phenylalanine or tryptophan closes the CDR3, a read error is the likely cause. CDR3 DNA: TGTGCCAGTAGTAACCAGGGGGTTCTTTATTCACCCCTCCACTGT. Its protein product is CASSNQGVLYSPLHC. This chain uses TRBV19 with TRBJ1-6; 7 nucleotides agree with TRBD1. Trimming at V came to 4 bases and at J to 8 bases, leaving 8 bases not matched to a gene. This CDR3 comprises 15 residues. Germline assignment: CDR1 LNHDA and CDR2 SQIVND (reference sequence).

This clonotype was found many times. The chain carries TRBV2 and TRBJ1-6; 9 bases map to TRBD1. With 6 bases clipped from V and 8 bases from J, the junction kept 8 bases outside the gene matches. Per germline, CDR1 SNHLY and CDR2 FYNNEI. The CDR3 length is 15 residues. CDR3 DNA sequence: TGTGCCAGCAGAGATAGGACAGGGGTGGATTCACCCCTCCACTTT. It is translated as CASRDRTGVDSPLHF.

This clonotype occurred many times. The chain links TRBV27 to TRBJ1-4, with no clear D. The CDR3 totals 14 residues. The V gene lost 2 bases and the J gene lost 4 bases, with 8 bases spanning the gap. CDR1 and CDR2 (germline): MNHEY, SMNVEV (reference sequence). The CDR3 spells CASSLGLFNEKLFF. CDR3 nucleotide sequence: TGTGCCAGCAGTTTAGGGCTATTTAATGAAAAACTGTTTTTT.

This chain joins TRBV28 and TRBJ2-5; 9 bases line up with TRBD2. Germline CDR1 reads MDHEN; CDR2 reads SYDVKM. V shed 4 bases and J 5 bases; nucleotides not matched to a gene: 14. The CDR3 consists of 17 residues. The CDR3 loop reads CASSSRLNSGSMETQYF. In DNA, the CDR3 is TGTGCCAGCAGTTCACGCCTCAATAGCGGGAGTATGGAGACCCAGTACTTC.

This clonotype has a handful of counts. The junction and the germline gene differ at one end; a read error may be behind it. The chain links TRBV7-6 to TRBJ2-3, with 9 bases lining up with TRBD1. Germline CDR1 is SGHVS and CDR2 is FNYEAQ. The CDR3 loop spans 16 amino acids. The CDR3 sequence: CASSSGVGQGTDTQYF. CDR3 nucleotides: TGTGCTAGCAGCTCCGGAGTCGGACAGGGGACAGATACGCAGTATTTT.

This clonotype appeared many times. V gene TRBV10-3 combines with J gene TRBJ2-3; the match to TRBD2 covers 14 bases. The CDR3 contains 22 residues. After removal of 3 bases from V and 0 bases from J, the junction contained 17 bases not matched to a gene. Germline V gives CDR1 ENHRY, CDR2 SYGVKD. In DNA form, the CDR3 reads TGTGCCATCAGTGATATAATTCCGGGACTAGCGGGGGACGAATCAAGCACAGATACGCAGTATTTT. Its protein is CAISDIIPGLAGDESSTDTQYF.

This clonotype was seen repeatedly, ten times or more. The V gene is TRBV5-5, the J gene TRBJ2-7; D perhaps matches TRBD1 (5 bases). The CDR3 consists of 15 residues. Trimming took 4 bases from V and 1 from J, leaving 15 bases between them. In germline, CDR1 is SGHKS, CDR2 YYEKEE (reference sequence). CDR3 loop: CASSGKGFNSYEQYF. For the CDR3, the DNA is TGTGCCAGCAGCGGGAAGGGGTTTAATTCCTACGAGCAGTACTTC.